The 10 T cell receptor beta chains given below trace back to one sample, sequenced in a study of Graves' ophthalmopathy and Graves' hyperthyroidism. Amplification from RNA transcripts yielded the TCR beta CDR3 regions. Second-round multiplex PCR followed a first-round RT-PCR using HTBI primers. Each CDR3 protein gets one entry after TCRdb re-called the multiplex PCR reads with MiXCR. The data show 300,000 to 400,000 distinct CDR3 sequences, under 20% seen once. Material: peripheral blood. These receptors were collected from an adult man with Graves' ophthalmopathy.

This clonotype was seen at least ten times. The chain has TRBV14 and TRBJ1-5, with unresolved D. The CDR3 contains 13 residues. The ends were cut back, 4 bases at V and 4 bases at J, with 8 bases in the middle. Germline V lookup: CDR1 SGHDN, CDR2 FVKESK. Here the CDR3 DNA reads TGTGCCAGCAGCCCGCAATCAAATCAGCCCCAGCATTTT. This translates into CASSPQSNQPQHF.

This clonotype was recorded a few times. The V call is TRBV19, the J call TRBJ1-4; D is unresolved. The CDR3 extends over 16 amino acids. Germline V gene sequence: CDR1 LNHDA, CDR2 SQIVND (reference sequence). V lost 6 bases to trimming and J lost 4 bases, with 18 bases between them. Here the CDR3 DNA reads TGTGCCAGTAGCTCGCGCGACCCCGCTATTAATGAAAAACTGTTTTTT. It is translated as CASSSRDPAINEKLFF. The full variable domain, its missing parts supplied by reference TRBV19 and TRBJ1-4, is DGGITQSPKYLFRKEGQNVTLSCEQNLNHDAMYWYRQDPGQGLRLIYYSQIVNDFQKGDIAEGYSVSREKKESFPLTVTSAQKNPTAFYLCASSSRDPAINEKLFFGSGTQLSVL.

This clonotype occurred many times. The V and J genes are TRBV6-1 and TRBJ1-2; D gene unclear. The germline V gene has CDR1 MNHNS and CDR2 SASEGT. The CDR3 runs to 12 residues. Trimming pared 10 bases from V and 8 bases from J, leaving 17 bases between. The CDR3 sequence: CATYFQPLGYTF. In DNA, the CDR3 is TGTGCCACCTACTTCCAACCACTAGGCTACACCTTC.

This clonotype was detected many times. This rearrangement joins TRBV7-2 to TRBJ2-2, with a tentative D call TRBD1 (7 bases). Trimming shortened V by 2 bases and J by 3 bases, and 16 bases separated the two germline ends. Germline V gene sequence: CDR1 SGHTA, CDR2 FQGNSA. This CDR3 spans 17 amino acids. CDR3 coding DNA: TGTGCCAGCAGCTTAAGGGGAGGACAGGCCTACACCGGGGAGCTGTTTTTT. Translated, it gives CASSLRGGQAYTGELFF.

This clonotype was picked up many times. The chain recombines TRBV20-1 with TRBJ1-2; D is undetermined. Trimming shortened V by 5 bases and J by 2 bases, and 12 bases separated the two germline ends. Germline loops: CDR1 DFQATT, CDR2 SNEGSKA (reference sequence). The CDR3 runs 13 residues. CDR3 nucleotide sequence: TGCAGTGCTGGTCCGGGAGAGAACTATGGCTACACCTTC. It encodes CSAGPGENYGYTF.

This clonotype was counted at least ten times. This sequence joins TRBV6-1 and TRBJ2-5, with 12 nucleotides matching TRBD2. This CDR3 is 13 amino acids long. Germline V CDR1 and CDR2: MNHNS, SASEGT. V lost 8 bases and J lost 9; bases outside the gene matches: 7. CDR3 bases: TGTGCCAGCGAGGTGACTAGCGGGGGTTCCCAGTACTTC. Residues: CASEVTSGGSQYF.

At least ten counts were recorded for this clonotype. CDR3 in amino acids: CSARTSGAALNEAFF. CDR3 coding DNA: TGCAGTGCGAGAACATCAGGGGCAGCGCTGAATGAAGCTTTCTTT. J is TRBJ1-1 and V is TRBV20-1; tentative D call: TRBD1 (6 bases). Germline CDR1 DFQATT, CDR2 SNEGSKA (reference sequence). The CDR3 covers 15 residues. Trimming took 6 bases from V and 7 from J, leaving 24 bases between them.

This clonotype was seen at least ten times. This chain's CDR3 is CASREMETQYF. CDR3 DNA sequence: TGTGCCAGCAGGGAGATGGAGACCCAGTACTTC. This rearrangement joins TRBV2 to TRBJ2-5; D unresolved. This CDR3 comprises 11 residues. V was pared by 6 bases and J by 5 bases, with 7 bases between. Germline CDR1 reads SNHLY; CDR2 reads FYNNEI.

This clonotype has a count of ten or more. The CDR3 protein is CATSDRGDSHRYNSPLHF. In DNA, the CDR3 is TGTGCCACCAGTGACCGAGGGGACAGTCATAGATATAATTCACCCCTCCACTTT. The V call is TRBV24-1, the J call TRBJ1-6; 7 nucleotides match TRBD1. The germline CDR1 and CDR2 sequences are KGHDR and SFDVKD. The length of the CDR3 is 18 residues. The trim removed 4 bases at V and 4 bases at J, leaving 12 bases unmatched.

This clonotype appeared many times. CDR3 protein: CASSPRDRVTGELFF. CDR3 sequence (DNA): TGTGCCAGTAGTCCCCGGGACAGGGTCACCGGGGAGCTGTTTTTT. The rearrangement joins TRBV19 to TRBJ2-2, with 9 bases matching TRBD1. With V trimmed by 5 bases and J by 4 bases, 5 bases remained unmatched. Germline CDR1 reads LNHDA; CDR2 reads SQIVND (reference sequence). CDR3 length equals 15 residues.